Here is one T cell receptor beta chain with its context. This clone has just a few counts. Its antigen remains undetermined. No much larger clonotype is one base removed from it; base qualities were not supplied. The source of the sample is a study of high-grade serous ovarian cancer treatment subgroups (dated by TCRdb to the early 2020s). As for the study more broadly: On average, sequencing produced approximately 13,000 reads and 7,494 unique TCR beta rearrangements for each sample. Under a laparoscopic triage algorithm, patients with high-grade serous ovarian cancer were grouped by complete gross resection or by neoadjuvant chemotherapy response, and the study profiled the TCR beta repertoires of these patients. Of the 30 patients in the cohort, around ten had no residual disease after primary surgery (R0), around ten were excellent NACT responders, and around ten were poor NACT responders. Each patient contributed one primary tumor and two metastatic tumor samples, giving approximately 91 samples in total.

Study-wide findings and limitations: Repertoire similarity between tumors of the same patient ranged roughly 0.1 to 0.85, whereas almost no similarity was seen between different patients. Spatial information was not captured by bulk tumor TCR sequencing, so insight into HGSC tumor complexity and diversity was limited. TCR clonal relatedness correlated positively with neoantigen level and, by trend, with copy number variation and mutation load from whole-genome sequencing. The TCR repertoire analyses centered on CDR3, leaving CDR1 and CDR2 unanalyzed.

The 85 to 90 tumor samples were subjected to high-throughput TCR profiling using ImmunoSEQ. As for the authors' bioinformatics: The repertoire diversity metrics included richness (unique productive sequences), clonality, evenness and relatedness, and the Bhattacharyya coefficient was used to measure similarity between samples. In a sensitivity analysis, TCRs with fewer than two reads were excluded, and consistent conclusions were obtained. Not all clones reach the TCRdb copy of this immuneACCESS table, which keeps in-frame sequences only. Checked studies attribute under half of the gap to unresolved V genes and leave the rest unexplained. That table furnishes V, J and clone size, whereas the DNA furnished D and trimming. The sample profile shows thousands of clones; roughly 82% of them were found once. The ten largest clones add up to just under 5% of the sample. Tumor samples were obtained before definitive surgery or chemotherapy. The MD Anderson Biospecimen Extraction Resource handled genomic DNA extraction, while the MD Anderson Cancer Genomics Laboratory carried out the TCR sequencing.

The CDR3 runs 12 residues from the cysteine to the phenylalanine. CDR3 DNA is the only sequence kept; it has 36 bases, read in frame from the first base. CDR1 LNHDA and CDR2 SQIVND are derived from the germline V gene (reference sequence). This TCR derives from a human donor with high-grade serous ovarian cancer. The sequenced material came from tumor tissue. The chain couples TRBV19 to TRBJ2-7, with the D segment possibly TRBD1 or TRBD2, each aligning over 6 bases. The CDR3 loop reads CATRGDAYEQYF. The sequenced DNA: TGTGCTACGAGGGGGGACGCCTACGAGCAGTACTTC.